Below are 6 T cell receptor beta chains sequenced from a single sample in a study of shared clonotypes between healthy human individuals. Sequencing was performed with immunoSEQ multiplex PCR; in TCRdb, only in-frame clones are kept and a portion is missing. The sample holds about 960,000 clones, approximately 76% seen once. Sequenced sample: memory CD4+ T cells sorted from blood. Sample subset: CD45RA-negative fraction. The receptors stem from a man aged 18-30 years in good health.

The chain employs TRBV28 and TRBJ1-5; TRBD1 matches 10 bases. CDR1 is MDHEN, CDR2 SYDVKM, per germline. There are 15 residues in the CDR3. Trimming removed 6 bases from V and 7 bases from J; junction bases left unmatched: 9. CDR3 amino acids: CASRPTGGVGQPQHF. Written as DNA, the CDR3 is TGTGCCAGCAGACCGACAGGGGGCGTTGGGCAGCCCCAGCATTTT.

The chain links TRBV25-1 to TRBJ2-5; possibly TRBD1 for D (6 bases). Germline CDR1 is MGHDK and CDR2 is SYGVNS. Trimming shortened V by 5 bases and J by 4 bases, and 14 bases separated the two germline ends. This CDR3 spans 14 amino acids. CDR3 sequence reads: CASSRFTGTETQYF. In DNA form, the CDR3 reads TGTGCCAGCAGTAGATTCACAGGGACAGAGACCCAGTACTTC.

This clone was observed at least ten times. The V and J genes are TRBV4-1 and TRBJ1-2; D remains unclear. The CDR3 is made up of 14 amino acids. Per the germline V gene, CDR1 is MGHRA and CDR2 is YSYEKL. The V gene lost 1 base and the J gene lost 8 bases, with 14 bases spanning the gap. The CDR3 protein is CASSQGLLGKGYTF. For the CDR3, the DNA is TGCGCCAGCAGCCAAGGTCTATTAGGGAAGGGCTACACCTTC.

The chain has TRBV7-8 and TRBJ2-7; D is ambiguous. The CDR3 has 14 residues. Germline V gene data show CDR1 as SGHVS and CDR2 as FQNEAQ. V lost 1 base and J 1 base, leaving 8 bases between the germline ends. The CDR3 loop is CASSLGTASYEQYF. In DNA form, the CDR3 reads TGTGCCAGCAGCTTAGGGACCGCATCCTACGAGCAGTACTTC. Drawing the rest from reference TRBV7-8 and TRBJ2-7, the complete variable domain is GAGVSQSPRYKVAKRGQDVALRCDPISGHVSLFWYQQALGQGPEFLTYFQNEAQLDKSGLPSDRFFAERPEGSVSTLKIQRTQQEDSAVYLCASSLGTASYEQYFGPGTRLTVT.

The V gene is TRBV5-1, the J gene TRBJ2-7; D may be TRBD2 (5 bases). Germline CDR1 reads SGHRS; CDR2 reads YFSETQ. The CDR3 has 15 residues. V lost 1 base and J 5 bases, leaving 16 bases between the germline ends. This CDR3 reads CASSLPSGHGDEQYF. The CDR3, as DNA: TGCGCCAGCAGCTTGCCCAGCGGCCACGGGGACGAGCAGTACTTC. The full variable domain, with the rest looked up from reference TRBV5-1 and TRBJ2-7, is KAGVTQTPRYLIKTRGQQVTLSCSPISGHRSVSWYQQTPGQGLQFLFEYFSETQRNKGNFPGRFSGRQFSNSRSEMNVSTLELGDSALYLCASSLPSGHGDEQYFGPGTRLTVT.

With regard to this clone: This could be a read error, since a much larger clone is one nucleotide away. The chain joins TRBV5-8 to TRBJ1-2, with D possibly matching TRBD1 (5 bases). V was shortened by 0 bases and J by 2 bases, with 5 bases between the two germline ends. Per the germline V gene, CDR1 is SGHTS and CDR2 is YDEGEE. The CDR3 extends over 13 amino acids. CDR3 in DNA: TGTGCCAGCAGCTTGGCAGGGAACTATGGCTACACCTTC. Amino acid sequence: CASSLAGNYGYTF.